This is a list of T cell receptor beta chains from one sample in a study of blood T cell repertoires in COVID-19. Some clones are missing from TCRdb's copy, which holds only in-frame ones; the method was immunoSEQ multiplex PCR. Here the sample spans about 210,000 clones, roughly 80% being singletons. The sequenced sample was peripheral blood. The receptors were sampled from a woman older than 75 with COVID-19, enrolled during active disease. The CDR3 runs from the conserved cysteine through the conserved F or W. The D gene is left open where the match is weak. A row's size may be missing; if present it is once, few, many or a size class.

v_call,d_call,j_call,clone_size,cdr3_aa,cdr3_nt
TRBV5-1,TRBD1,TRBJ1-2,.,CASSLVEPGGAKRKGYTF,TGCGCCAGCAGCTTGGTTGAGCCAGGGGGCGCAAAGAGGAAGGGCTACACCTTC
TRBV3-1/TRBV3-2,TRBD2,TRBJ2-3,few,CASSQGLAGSTDTQYF,TGTGCCAGCAGCCAAGGACTAGCGGGGAGCACAGATACGCAGTATTTT
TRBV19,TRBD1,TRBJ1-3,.,CASSTWTGDRTLGNTIYF,TGTGCCAGTAGTACCTGGACAGGGGACCGGACGTTGGGAAACACCATATATTTT
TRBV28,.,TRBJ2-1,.,CAILSGGYYNEQFF,TGTGCCATCCTCTCCGGGGGATATTACAATGAGCAGTTCTTC
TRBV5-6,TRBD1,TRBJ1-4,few,CASSAQGAGEKLFF,TGTGCCAGCAGCGCACAGGGGGCCGGAGAAAAACTGTTTTTT
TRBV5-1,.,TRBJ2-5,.,CASSLAGGVVGETQYF,TGCGCCAGCAGCTTGGCCGGAGGGGTCGTCGGAGAGACCCAGTACTTC
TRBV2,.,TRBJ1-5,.,CASNILNQPQHF,TGTGCCAGCAATATCCTCAATCAGCCCCAGCATTTT
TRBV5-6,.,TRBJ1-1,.,CASTLRGRLNTEAFF,TGTGCCAGCACCCTAAGGGGCAGGTTGAACACTGAAGCTTTCTTT
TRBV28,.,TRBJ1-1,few,CASSPSGRRTEAFF,TGTGCCAGCAGTCCCTCTGGCCGTCGCACTGAAGCTTTCTTT
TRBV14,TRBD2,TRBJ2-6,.,CASSRGGSGANVLTF,TGTGCCAGCAGCCGGGGGGGCTCTGGGGCCAACGTCCTGACTTTC
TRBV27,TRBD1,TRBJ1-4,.,CASSQRTGDEKLFF,TGTGCCAGCAGTCAACGGACAGGAGATGAAAAACTGTTTTTT
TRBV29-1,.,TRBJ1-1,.,CSVLRGMNTEAFF,TGCAGCGTGCTCCGGGGGATGAACACTGAAGCTTTCTTT
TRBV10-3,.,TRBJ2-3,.,CAIREGQHTDTQYF,TGTGCCATCAGGGAAGGACAGCACACAGATACGCAGTATTTT
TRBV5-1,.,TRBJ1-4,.,CASSLDGTQGEKLFF,TGCGCCAGCAGCTTGGACGGGACACAGGGTGAAAAACTGTTTTTT
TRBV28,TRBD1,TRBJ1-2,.,CASGLQGGYGYTF,TGTGCCAGCGGATTACAGGGGGGGTATGGCTACACCTTC
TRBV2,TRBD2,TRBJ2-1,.,CASSENLSGGAKFF,TGTGCCAGCAGTGAAAATTTAAGCGGGGGGGCCAAGTTCTTC
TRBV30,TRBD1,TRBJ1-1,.,CAWSGDRGRTEAFF,TGTGCCTGGAGTGGGGACAGGGGTAGAACTGAAGCTTTCTTT